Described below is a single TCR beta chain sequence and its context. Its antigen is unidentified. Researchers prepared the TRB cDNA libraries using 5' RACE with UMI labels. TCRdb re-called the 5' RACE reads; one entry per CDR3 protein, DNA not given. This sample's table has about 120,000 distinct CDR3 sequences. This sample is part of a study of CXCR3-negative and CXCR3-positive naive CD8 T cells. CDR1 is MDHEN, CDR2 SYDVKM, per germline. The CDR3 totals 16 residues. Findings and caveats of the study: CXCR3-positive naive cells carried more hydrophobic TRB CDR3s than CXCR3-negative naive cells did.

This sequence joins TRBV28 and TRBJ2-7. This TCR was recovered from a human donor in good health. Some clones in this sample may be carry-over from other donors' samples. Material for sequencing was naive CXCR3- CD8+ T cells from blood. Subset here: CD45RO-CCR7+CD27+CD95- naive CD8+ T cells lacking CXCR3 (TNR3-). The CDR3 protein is CASGLSQALRSYEQYF.